This T cell receptor beta chain came from a study of CD8 T cells in Susac syndrome. This CDR3 contains 17 residues. Germline assignment: CDR1 MNHEY and CDR2 SMNVEV (reference sequence). V shed 3 bases, J shed 6 bases, and the junction held 16 bases outside the gene matches. RNA, at about 0.45 to 1 ug, was reverse transcribed with random hexamers. It was immunoSEQ multiplex PCR that amplified TCR beta CDR3 across 54 Vbeta and 13 Jbeta. TCRdb reprocessed the immunoSEQ multiplex PCR reads via MiXCR and lists one record per CDR3 protein. The repertoire holds roughly 400,000 distinct CDR3 sequences, roughly 85% seen once, with roughly 0.1% in the top ten.

The gene calls are TRBV27 and TRBJ1-2; 7 bases fit TRBD1. This receptor was identified in a human donor with multiple sclerosis. The specimen was CD8+ T cells from PBMCs. As DNA, the CDR3 is TGTGCCAGCAGTTTTGATCCCGGGACAGAGAAACAAAATGGCTACACCTTC. Translation gives CASSFDPGTEKQNGYTF.